The 12 T cell receptor beta chains below were found in one sample sequenced in a study of cytomegalovirus exposure and HLA in healthy donors. Amplification used 60 Vbeta primers and 13 Jbeta primers. The data were produced by immunoSEQ multiplex PCR, yet TCRdb's version contains in-frame clones alone and is incomplete. The sample consists of 150,000 to 160,000 clones, about 88% of them appearing once. Sample: PBMCs. The receptors originated from a woman aged 18-30 years in good health and CMV-seronegative.

The V and J genes are TRBV6-5 and TRBJ2-6, with D uncertain. Germline CDR1 and CDR2: MNHEY and SVGAGI. The ends were cut back, 2 bases at V and 2 bases at J, with 10 bases in the middle. This CDR3 spans 16 amino acids. CDR3 nucleotide sequence: TGTGCCAGCAGTTACCTCCCCCTAGCTGGGGCCAACGTCCTGACTTTC. Translated: CASSYLPLAGANVLTF.

The rearrangement uses TRBV6-6 and TRBJ2-7; D is unresolved. The germline V gene encodes CDR1 MNHNY and CDR2 SVGAGI (reference sequence). Deletions cut 5 bases from V and 1 base from J, with 12 bases between. The CDR3 is made up of 14 amino acids. The CDR3 DNA reads as TGTGCCAGCAGTACCGCGGCCCAGTCCTACGAGCAGTACTTC. Encoded protein: CASSTAAQSYEQYF.

The chain carries TRBV25-1 and TRBJ2-3; TRBD2 matches 7 bases. This CDR3 has 14 residues. CDR1 MGHDK and CDR2 SYGVNS come from the germline V gene. The junction had 1 base not matched to a gene; V was cut back by 1 base and J by 3 bases. This CDR3 reads CASSELGGTDTQYF. The CDR3 DNA sequence: TGTGCCAGCAGTGAATTGGGGGGGACAGATACGCAGTATTTT. Supplemented by reference TRBV25-1 and TRBJ2-3, the full variable domain reads EADIYQTPRYLVIGTGKKITLECSQTMGHDKMYWYQQDPGMELHLIHYSYGVNSTEKGDLSSESTVSRIRTEHFPLTLESARPSHTSQYLCASSELGGTDTQYFGPGTRLTVL.

This clone was seen only a few times. The chain combines TRBV4-3 with TRBJ2-1, with a weak D call TRBD2 (7 bases). The V gene lost 4 bases and the J gene lost 10 bases, with 20 bases spanning the gap. The CDR3 totals 15 residues. Germline-derived CDR1 and CDR2 are LGHNA and YSLEER. Here the CDR3 DNA reads TGCGCCAGCAGCCCGGCGGGGGCGGGCCCTCGGGAGCAGTTCTTC. As protein: CASSPAGAGPREQFF.

The V call is TRBV7-7, the J call TRBJ2-2; a possible D gene is TRBD1 (6 bases). Trimming shortened V by 5 bases and J by 3 bases, and 7 bases separated the two germline ends. The CDR3 runs to 13 residues. Germline lookup yields CDR1 SSHAT and CDR2 FNYEAQ (reference sequence). This CDR3 reads CASSRGYTGELFF. The DNA for the CDR3 is TGTGCCAGCAGCAGGGGGTACACCGGGGAGCTGTTTTTT.

The J gene is TRBJ1-6, the V gene TRBV5-4, with TRBD1 matching over 11 bases. The J segment lost 8 bases and the V segment lost 5 bases, leaving 9 bases of the junction unmatched. The length of the CDR3 is 16 residues. CDR1 and CDR2 from the germline V gene are SGHNT and YYREEE (reference sequence). The CDR3 is CASRASGTGGHSPLHF. The DNA of the CDR3 is TGTGCCAGCAGAGCATCCGGGACAGGGGGACATTCACCCCTCCACTTT.

The chain links TRBV9 to TRBJ2-7, with D hard to call. V shed 4 bases and J shed 0 bases, with 11 bases lying between them. CDR3 size: 14 residues. The germline CDR1 and CDR2 sequences are SGDLS and YYNGEE. CDR3 in DNA: TGTGCCAGCAGCCACACCTCCAACTCCTACGAGCAGTACTTC. Protein: CASSHTSNSYEQYF.

As for this clone: At one of its ends the junction is not consistent with the germline gene, which may arise from a read error. This chain connects TRBV5-6 to TRBJ1-3; no clear D. CDR1 is SGHDT and CDR2 is YYEEEE in the germline V gene. CDR3 length: 15 amino acids. The CDR3 reads CASSPARLSGSTIYF. In nucleotides, the CDR3 is TGTGCCAGCAGCCCCGCCAGGCTCTCTGGAAGCACCATATATTTT.

This clone was found once. The chain combines TRBV19 with TRBJ2-3; 10 nucleotides align to TRBD2. The CDR3 is 14 amino acids. The germline V gene has CDR1 LNHDA and CDR2 SQIVND (reference sequence). With V trimmed by 5 bases and J by 6 bases, 5 bases remained unmatched. In DNA, the CDR3 is TGTGCCAGTAGTCAGCGGGGGGGCCTTGATACGCAGTATTTT. Amino acid sequence: CASSQRGGLDTQYF.

V and J are TRBV6-5 and TRBJ1-1; D is unclear. V was pared by 2 bases and J by 6 bases, with 10 bases between. The CDR3 loop spans 13 amino acids. Germline lookup yields CDR1 MNHEY and CDR2 SVGAGI. The CDR3 DNA reads as TGTGCCAGCAGTTACCGGGGTACCGCTGAAGCTTTCTTT. It specifies CASSYRGTAEAFF.

The chain carries TRBV29-1 and TRBJ2-7, with 8 bases lining up with TRBD1. The CDR3 sequence is 13 residues long. The germline V gene has CDR1 SQVTM and CDR2 ANQGSEA. The V and J ends lost 7 bases and 4 bases, in that order; junction bases with no gene match: 9. The DNA for the CDR3 is TGCAGCGCAACGGACAGGGCAGATTACGAGCAGTACTTC. Translation: CSATDRADYEQYF.

This clone was counted once. The genes are TRBV11-2 and TRBJ2-2, with 10 nucleotides matching TRBD2. The V gene end was trimmed by 5 bases and the J gene end by 11 bases; junction bases not matched to a gene: 11. The CDR3 extends over 15 amino acids. Germline values: CDR1 SGHAT, CDR2 FQNNGV. CDR3 bases: TGTGCCAGCAGCAGAAGACTAGCGGGTGCGTCTGAGCTGTTTTTT. Translated: CASSRRLAGASELFF.